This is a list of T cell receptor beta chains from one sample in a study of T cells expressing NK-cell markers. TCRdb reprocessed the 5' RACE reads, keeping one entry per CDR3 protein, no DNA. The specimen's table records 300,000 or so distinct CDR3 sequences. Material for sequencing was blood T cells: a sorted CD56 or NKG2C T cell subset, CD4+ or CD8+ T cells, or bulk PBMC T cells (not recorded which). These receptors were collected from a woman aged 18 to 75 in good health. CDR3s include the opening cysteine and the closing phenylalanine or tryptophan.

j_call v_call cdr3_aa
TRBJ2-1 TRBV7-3 CASSFSLAGGNEQFF
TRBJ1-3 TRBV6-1 CASGQGQTSGNTIYF
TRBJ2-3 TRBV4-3 CASSQRGQGNGDTQYF
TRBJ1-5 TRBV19 CASSSGHLSNQPQHF
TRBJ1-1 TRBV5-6 CASSWGRTEAFF
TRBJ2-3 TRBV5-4 CASSLAGGRPSTDTQYF
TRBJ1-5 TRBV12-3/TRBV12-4 CASSPAGQPQHF
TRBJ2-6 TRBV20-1 CRDEVSISGANVLTF
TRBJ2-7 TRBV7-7 CASSLADSSYEQYF
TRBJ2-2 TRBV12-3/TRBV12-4 CASRPFGTGAAGELFF
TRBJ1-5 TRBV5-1 CASSLDSDQPQHF
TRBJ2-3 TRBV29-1 CSVESTSAGGPTDTQYF
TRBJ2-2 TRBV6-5 CASSYEGRRGNTGELFF
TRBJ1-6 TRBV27 CASSFGGKRSYNSPLHF
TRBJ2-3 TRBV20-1 CSAQTGLDTQYF
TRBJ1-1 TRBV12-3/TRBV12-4 CASITAGTEAFF
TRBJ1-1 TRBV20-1 CSASVAHFEAFF
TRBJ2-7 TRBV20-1 CSARYSTPSYEQYF
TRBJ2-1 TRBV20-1 CSASAGVKNEQFF
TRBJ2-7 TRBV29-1 CSVTSGIYEQYF
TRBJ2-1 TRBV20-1 CSAQRGGPGEQFF
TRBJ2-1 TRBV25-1 CASSEAGRWQFF
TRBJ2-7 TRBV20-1 CSARGQYEQYF
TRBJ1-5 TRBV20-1 CSASPPGTNNQPQHF
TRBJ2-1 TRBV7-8 CASMTSGRSNEQFF
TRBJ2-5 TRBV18 CASSPTYGGLEETQYF
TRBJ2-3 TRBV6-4 CASSVSGDEDTQYF
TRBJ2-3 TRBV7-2 CASSPTGTKPTDTQYF
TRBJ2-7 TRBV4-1 CASSQGTSGGSYEQYF
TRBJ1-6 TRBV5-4 CASSLSGSGNSPLHF
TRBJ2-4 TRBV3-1 CASSPYGNIQYF
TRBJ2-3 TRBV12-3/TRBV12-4 CASRPYGSDTQYF